Listed below are T cell receptor beta chains from one sample, sequenced in a study of blood T cell repertoires in COVID-19. Using immunoSEQ multiplex PCR, the repertoire was profiled, and TCRdb retains in-frame clones only, with some absent. The sample lists about 210,000 clones, approximately 87% occurring once. Source material: peripheral blood. Receptors originate from an older woman with acute or convalescent COVID-19. The CDR3 runs from the conserved cysteine through the conserved F or W. A D gene is named only where the DNA matches it firmly. Expanded clones get a size class; other rows say once, few or many, or leave the size out.

cdr3_aa cdr3_nt clone_size v_call d_call j_call
CARYLKGQASSYNSPLHF TGCGCCAGATACCTAAAGGGACAGGCGAGCTCCTATAATTCACCCCTCCACTTT . TRBV5-1 TRBD1 TRBJ1-6
CASSAIQGQETQYF TGTGCCAGCAGCGCGATACAGGGTCAAGAGACCCAGTACTTC once TRBV9 . TRBJ2-5
CASSHDGGYSPLHF TGTGCCAGCAGCCATGACGGGGGGTATTCACCCCTCCACTTT . TRBV3-1/TRBV3-2 . TRBJ1-6
CASSLSAGGGEPYGYTF TGTGCCAGCAGCTTGTCGGCTGGTGGGGGCGAGCCCTATGGCTACACCTTC . TRBV5-4 . TRBJ1-2
CASSPSGLAAYEQYF TGCGCCAGCAGTCCGTCGGGCCTAGCGGCCTACGAGCAGTACTTC . TRBV10-2 TRBD2 TRBJ2-7
CSGGTADGELFF TGCAGCGGCGGGACAGCCGACGGGGAGCTGTTTTTT . TRBV29-1 . TRBJ2-2
CASGRTSNQETQYF TGTGCCAGCGGGAGGACTAGCAACCAAGAGACCCAGTACTTC . TRBV19 TRBD2 TRBJ2-5
CASSSGQGRYEQYF TGTGCCAGCAGCTCGGGACAGGGGAGATACGAGCAGTACTTC . TRBV5-4 TRBD1 TRBJ2-7
CASSWGQQNTEAFF TGCGCCAGCAGCTGGGGACAGCAGAACACTGAAGCTTTCTTT . TRBV5-1 TRBD1 TRBJ1-1
CASIRQGSSLLNTEAFF TGTGCCAGTATACGACAGGGCTCATCTCTCTTGAACACTGAAGCTTTCTTT once TRBV19 TRBD1 TRBJ1-1
CASSPRELAGVGQETQYF TGTGCCAGCAGCCCCCGGGAACTAGCGGGAGTGGGCCAAGAGACCCAGTACTTC . TRBV9 TRBD2 TRBJ2-5
CASSPGTGALNTEAFF TGTGCCAGCTCACCCGGGACAGGGGCCCTGAACACTGAAGCTTTCTTT . TRBV18 TRBD1 TRBJ1-1
CASSSFGEGYTF TGTGCCAGCAGCTCCTTCGGGGAAGGCTACACCTTC . TRBV6-5 . TRBJ1-2
CASSWAGREKLFF TGTGCCAGCAGCTGGGCAGGGAGGGAAAAACTGTTTTTT . TRBV5-4 . TRBJ1-4
CASSFDRGGNEKLFF TGTGCCAGCAGTTTTGACAGGGGAGGTAATGAAAAACTGTTTTTT . TRBV2 TRBD1 TRBJ1-4
CASSSSSGYGYTF TGTGCCAGCAGTTCGAGTAGCGGCTATGGCTACACCTTC once TRBV7-2 . TRBJ1-2
CATRQVEKLFF TGTGCCACAAGACAGGTTGAAAAACTGTTTTTT once TRBV6-5 . TRBJ1-4
CASSPLHGEKLFF TGTGCCAGCTCACCACTACACGGGGAAAAACTGTTTTTT . TRBV18 . TRBJ1-4
CASSQWDRTSSYEQYF TGTGCCAGCAGCCAATGGGACAGGACGAGCTCCTACGAGCAGTACTTC . TRBV3-1/TRBV3-2 TRBD1 TRBJ2-7
CASSKLDRGTGYTF TGTGCCAGTAGTAAGCTCGACAGGGGCACGGGCTACACCTTC . TRBV19 TRBD1 TRBJ1-2
CASSLKGENTEAFF TGCGCCAGCAGCTTGAAAGGGGAGAACACTGAAGCTTTCTTT few TRBV5-1 . TRBJ1-1
CASRQGGRETGELFF TGTGCCAGCAGGCAGGGAGGGAGAGAGACCGGGGAGCTGTTTTTT . TRBV7-3 TRBD2 TRBJ2-2
CASSVSSGSSGELFF TGTGCCAGCAGTGTCTCTAGCGGGAGCTCGGGGGAGCTGTTTTTT . TRBV25-1 TRBD2 TRBJ2-2
CASSVAPQAKNVLTF TGTGCCAGCAGCGTAGCTCCACAGGCCAAGAACGTCCTGACTTTC . TRBV9 . TRBJ2-6
CASSPRQPLGYTF TGTGCCAGCTCACCGAGGCAGCCTTTAGGCTACACCTTC . TRBV18 . TRBJ1-2
CATSGGGSRLMNTEAFF TGTGCCACCAGTGGGGGGGGATCTAGACTCATGAACACTGAAGCTTTCTTT . TRBV24-1 . TRBJ1-1
CASSEQGTGHNEQFF TGTGCCAGCAGTGAACAGGGGACAGGGCACAATGAGCAGTTCTTC . TRBV6-1 TRBD1 TRBJ2-1
CASSLGDRNSPLHF TGTGCCAGCAGCTTGGGGGACAGAAATTCACCCCTCCACTTT few TRBV5-6 TRBD1 TRBJ1-6
CSVEQGSDTQYF TGCAGCGTTGAACAGGGTTCAGATACGCAGTATTTT . TRBV29-1 . TRBJ2-3
CASSILSGINEQFF TGTGCCAGTAGTATCCTGTCAGGAATCAATGAGCAGTTCTTC . TRBV19 . TRBJ2-1